This TCR beta chain derives from a study of T-cell reconstitution after alpha-beta-depleted transplantation in children. V gave up 0 bases and J gave up 3 bases, with 15 bases separating them. Germline lookup yields CDR1 LGHNA and CDR2 YNFKEQ. This CDR3 has 16 residues. Molecular barcoding with unique molecular identifiers was used for the TCRbeta library. TCRdb reanalysed the PCR reads using MiXCR and keeps one entry per CDR3 protein. The table lists about 500,000 distinct CDR3 sequences, about 30% of them singletons, with 2% to 3% in the top ten. The sequence was collected from a human donor who donated a stem cell graft to a child with aplastic anemia. The sequenced sample was PBMCs from the stem cell graft donor, obtained from the stem cell graft. This chain uses TRBV4-2 with TRBJ2-7, with a weak D call TRBD1 (5 bases). The CDR3, as DNA: TGTGCCAGCAGCCAAGAAACAGGACCACATCACTACGAGCAGTACTTC. It encodes CASSQETGPHHYEQYF.